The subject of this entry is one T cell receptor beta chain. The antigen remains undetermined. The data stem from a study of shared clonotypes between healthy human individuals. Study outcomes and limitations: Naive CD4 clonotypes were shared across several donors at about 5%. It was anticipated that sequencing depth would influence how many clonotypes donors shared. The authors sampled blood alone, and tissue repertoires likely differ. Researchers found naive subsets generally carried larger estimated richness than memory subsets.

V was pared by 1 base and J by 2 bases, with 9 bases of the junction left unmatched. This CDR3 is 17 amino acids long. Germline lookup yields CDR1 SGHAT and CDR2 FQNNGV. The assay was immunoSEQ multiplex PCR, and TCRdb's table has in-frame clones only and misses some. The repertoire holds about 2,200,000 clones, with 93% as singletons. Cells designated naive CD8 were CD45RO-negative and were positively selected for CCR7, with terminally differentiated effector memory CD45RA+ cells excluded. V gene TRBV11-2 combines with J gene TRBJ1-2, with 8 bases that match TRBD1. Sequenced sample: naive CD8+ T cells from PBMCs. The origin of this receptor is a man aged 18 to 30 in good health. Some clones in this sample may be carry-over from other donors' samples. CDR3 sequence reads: CASSLALDGQGNYGYTF. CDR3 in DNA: TGTGCCAGCAGCTTAGCCTTAGATGGACAGGGAAACTATGGCTACACCTTC.